The text below deals with one T cell receptor beta chain. Its antigen remains unknown. The study enrolled patients with locally advanced or metastatic urothelial carcinoma. Data came from immunoSEQ multiplex PCR; TCRdb stores just in-frame clones and leaves some out. The sample comprises about 30,000 clones, about 89% of which are singletons, and under 3.5% rests with the top ten. This sample is drawn from a study of PD-L1 blockade in urothelial cancer. Study at large: Analyses used blood from 3 weeks (second dose) and 6 weeks after treatment start.

The CDR3 is 14 residues long. Trimming cost V 3 bases and J 5 bases, with 13 bases left between them. CDR1 and CDR2 (germline): MNHEY, SVGAGI. Findings and limits, study-wide: Pretreatment TCR clonality in blood, when below the median, was predictive of better survival.

The chain is built from TRBV6-5 and TRBJ2-5, with TRBD2 as a possible D gene (6 bases). Sequenced here: PBMCs, sampled around atezolizumab (anti-PD-L1) treatment. The TCR sequence derives from a man between 45 and 60 years old with urothelial cancer. The CDR3: CASSYSGGEETQYF. In nucleotides, the CDR3 is TGTGCCAGCAGTTATAGCGGCGGAGAGGAGACCCAGTACTTC.